Reported below is one T cell receptor (beta chain). What it binds is not known. This record belongs to a study of cytomegalovirus exposure and HLA in healthy donors. The study, taken as a whole, reports: Analyzed later, most CMV-associated TCR beta chains appeared HLA-restricted. Cytomegalovirus status, reportedly, was diagnosed with high specificity and sensitivity by the classifier. Relative to equally common others, HLA-associated TCR beta chains showed greater clonal expansion in a later analysis.

Use of 60 Vbeta and 13 Jbeta primers characterized the PCR. This table comes from immunoSEQ multiplex PCR, and its TCRdb copy is limited to in-frame clones, with some not included. The sample lists 190,000 or so clones, about 80% occurring once. The CDR3 runs to 16 residues. The ends lost 7 bases at V and 5 bases at J; junction bases unmatched: 14. Germline CDR1 reads MNHNY; CDR2 reads SVGAGI (reference sequence). The source of this sequence is a boy younger than 18 in good health and CMV-seronegative. The chain couples TRBV6-6 to TRBJ2-7; 10 positions agree with TRBD2. Material: PBMCs. This CDR3 is CASTPLAGEVVHEQYF. The CDR3 nucleotides are TGTGCCAGCACCCCCCTAGCGGGAGAGGTTGTCCACGAGCAGTACTTC.